These 22 T cell receptor beta chains were sequenced from one sample in a study of beta chain features in type 1 diabetes. Findings and limits, study-wide: Among all four CD4+ subsets, Type 1 diabetes patients had TCRB CDR3s that were moderately but significantly shorter.

Their antigens remain unidentified. All of the isolated RNA was reverse transcribed, so expressed TCRB transcripts were sequenced. Assay used: immunoSEQ multiplex PCR; TCRdb lists only in-frame clones, some missing. There are more than 150,000 clones in the sample; approximately 9.1% occur only once, and roughly 0.7% lies in the top ten. The sample was central memory CD4+ T cells from blood. All receptors derive from a woman under 40 with type 1 diabetes.

J is TRBJ2-3 and V is TRBV7-6, with 8 bases identical to TRBD2. J gave up 6 bases and V 4 bases, and 0 bases lay outside the gene matches. Germline V CDR1 and CDR2: SGHVS, FNYEAQ. The CDR3 is 12 amino acids. DNA of the CDR3: TGTGCCAGCAGCTCTAGCGGGGATACGCAGTATTTT. As protein: CASSSSGDTQYF.

The chain joins TRBV7-2 to TRBJ2-7; 7 nucleotides align to TRBD2. Germline V lookup: CDR1 SGHTA, CDR2 FQGNSA. CDR3 size: 14 residues. V was pared by 1 base and J by 7 bases, with 7 bases of the junction left unmatched. The CDR3: CASSLVASGWEQYF. The CDR3 DNA is TGTGCCAGCAGCTTAGTCGCTAGCGGATGGGAGCAGTACTTC.

The chain recombines TRBV7-9 with TRBJ2-7, with 10 positions matching TRBD2. V lost 5 bases, J lost 1 base, and 11 bases stayed unmatched. The CDR3 contains 17 residues. The germline V gene encodes CDR1 SEHNR and CDR2 FQNEAQ (reference sequence). The CDR3 is CASSPRRSGRASYEQYF. DNA for the CDR3: TGTGCCAGCAGCCCTCGTCGGAGCGGGAGGGCTTCCTACGAGCAGTACTTC.

V usage is TRBV6-6 and J usage is TRBJ2-3; D is unclear. The germline V gene has CDR1 MNHNY and CDR2 SVGAGI (reference sequence). CDR3 length: 13 amino acids. The V end lost 7 bases, the J end lost 7 bases, and 15 bases lay between the germline ends. CDR3 loop: CASTYRVVNTQYF. The CDR3 nucleotides are TGTGCCAGCACCTACCGAGTTGTCAATACGCAGTATTTT.

V gene TRBV27 combines with J gene TRBJ2-5; 12 bases match TRBD2. CDR3 length equals 15 residues. V was clipped by 4 bases and J by 5 bases; unmatched bases: 5. Germline V CDR1 and CDR2: MNHEY, SMNVEV (reference sequence). CDR3 coding DNA: TGTGCCAGCAGTTCCGGACTAGCGGGACGTGAGACCCAGTACTTC. It encodes CASSSGLAGRETQYF.

This clone has just a few counts. This chain uses TRBV5-1 with TRBJ2-3, with 8 positions matching TRBD2. Germline CDR1 and CDR2: SGHRS and YFSETQ. V trimming: 4 bases; J trimming: 2 bases; junction bases outside the gene matches: 6. The CDR3 length is 15 residues. CDR3 in amino acids: CASSQGLVNTDTQYF. The DNA of the CDR3 is TGCGCCAGCAGCCAGGGACTAGTGAACACAGATACGCAGTATTTT.

This chain connects TRBV7-2 to TRBJ2-1; TRBD1 aligns across 9 bases. Trimming cost V 3 bases and J 3 bases; bases outside gene matches: 3. The germline gives CDR1 SGHTA, CDR2 FQGNSA. The CDR3 spans 15 residues. The CDR3 DNA reads as TGTGCCAGCAGCTTCCCGGGACAGGGCTACAATGAGCAGTTCTTC. Translation: CASSFPGQGYNEQFF.

This clone was seen a handful of times. The chain uses TRBV7-2 and TRBJ2-7, with TRBD2 matching over 13 bases. Germline V lookup: CDR1 SGHTA, CDR2 FQGNSA. CDR3 length equals 19 residues. Trimming removed 7 bases from V and 4 bases from J; junction bases left unmatched: 19. CDR3 DNA sequence: TGTGCCAGCACCGGCCCCCGGACTAGCGGGAGTTTTGGACGATACGAGCAGTACTTC. Translated, it gives CASTGPRTSGSFGRYEQYF.

V and J are TRBV11-2 and TRBJ1-1; D remains unclear. Germline loops: CDR1 SGHAT, CDR2 FQNNGV. V lost 6 bases, J lost 6 bases, and 17 bases lay in between. The CDR3 is 14 amino acids. The CDR3 sequence is CASSSPRGKAEAFF. CDR3 coding DNA: TGTGCCAGCAGTTCACCCCGGGGTAAAGCTGAAGCTTTCTTT.

The gene calls are TRBV25-1 and TRBJ2-5, with 10 bases matching TRBD2. In germline, CDR1 is MGHDK, CDR2 SYGVNS. The CDR3 spans 15 residues. V lost 1 base to trimming and J lost 2 bases; unmatched junction nucleotides: 1. The CDR3 DNA follows: TGTGCCAGCAGTGAATGGACTAGCGGACAAGAGACCCAGTACTTC. Translation gives CASSEWTSGQETQYF.

This clone showed up just a few times. The chain carries TRBV30 and TRBJ2-1, with D uncertain. Germline V gives CDR1 GTSNPN, CDR2 SVGIG (reference sequence). The CDR3 extends over 12 amino acids. V was clipped by 2 bases and J by 5 bases, with 7 bases between them. DNA for the CDR3: TGTGCCTGGAGTCCCTACCACAATGAGCAGTTCTTC. Its translation: CAWSPYHNEQFF.

This clone was detected a few times. This chain uses TRBV29-1 with TRBJ1-1; perhaps TRBD1 as D (6 bases). Trimming shortened V by 5 bases and J by 5 bases, and 9 bases separated the two germline ends. This CDR3 spans 11 amino acids. From germline, CDR1 is SQVTM and CDR2 ANQGSEA. The CDR3 DNA sequence: TGCAGCGTTAACAGGGCTACTGAAGCTTTCTTT. It codes for CSVNRATEAFF.

This clone was detected a few times. The gene calls are TRBV2 and TRBJ1-1; 7 nucleotides agree with TRBD1. The V segment lost 6 bases and the J segment 10 bases; nucleotides outside the gene matches: 11. There are 13 residues in the CDR3. Germline loops: CDR1 SNHLY, CDR2 FYNNEI. CDR3: CASSRDRLRGAFF. The CDR3 DNA is TGTGCCAGCAGCCGGGACAGACTCCGGGGAGCTTTCTTT.

V usage is TRBV6-6 and J usage is TRBJ2-3; 12 bases fit TRBD2. Losses at the gene ends were 6 bases for V and 5 bases for J; bases not matched to a gene: 3. Germline CDR1 is MNHNY and CDR2 is SVGAGI (reference sequence). This CDR3 is built from 14 residues. The CDR3 here is CASRQTSGGDTQYF. The CDR3 nucleotides read TGTGCCAGCAGGCAGACTAGCGGGGGAGATACGCAGTATTTT.

This clone was counted between two and nine times. The V gene is TRBV4-1, the J gene TRBJ2-7; D possibly corresponds to TRBD1 (5 bases). Trimming removed 2 bases at V and 4 bases at J, with 18 bases between. The germline V gene encodes CDR1 MGHRA and CDR2 YSYEKL. The CDR3 is 16 amino acids. The CDR3 DNA sequence: TGCGCCAGCAGCCAATGGTTCGGACAAGGAAGTTACGAGCAGTACTTC. Residues: CASSQWFGQGSYEQYF.

This chain links TRBV25-1 with TRBJ1-1; a possible D gene is TRBD1 (6 bases). CDR1 is MGHDK and CDR2 is SYGVNS in the germline V gene. Deletions cut 5 bases from V and 1 base from J, with 8 bases between. There are 13 residues in the CDR3. CDR3 sequence (DNA): TGTGCCAGCAGTAAACAGGGGAACACTGAAGCTTTCTTT. It codes for CASSKQGNTEAFF. Full variable domain (remainder filled in from reference TRBV25-1 and TRBJ1-1): EADIYQTPRYLVIGTGKKITLECSQTMGHDKMYWYQQDPGMELHLIHYSYGVNSTEKGDLSSESTVSRIRTEHFPLTLESARPSHTSQYLCASSKQGNTEAFFGQGTRLTVV.

This clone turned up a few times. The chain combines TRBV7-9 with TRBJ1-4; D ambiguous. The ends were cut back, 4 bases at V and 5 bases at J, with 11 bases in the middle. Looked up from germline, CDR1 is SEHNR and CDR2 is FQNEAQ (reference sequence). This CDR3 is built from 14 residues. The CDR3 DNA reads as TGTGCCAGCAGCTCCTTTGGACTAAATGAAAAACTGTTTTTT. This sequence encodes CASSSFGLNEKLFF.

J is TRBJ2-7 and V is TRBV28, with 8 bases identical to TRBD1. This CDR3 has 13 amino acids. After removal of 8 bases from V and 3 bases from J, the junction contained 6 bases not matched to a gene. From germline, CDR1 is MDHEN and CDR2 SYDVKM. The CDR3 nucleotides read TGTGCCAGCCGGGACAGGAACTTCTACGAGCAGTACTTC. Translating gives CASRDRNFYEQYF.

This clone has more than one count but fewer than ten. The identical CDR3 is also encoded by other nucleotide sequences in the sample. The V call is TRBV28, the J call TRBJ1-2; D is unresolved. The V end was cut by 2 bases, the J end by 4 bases, with 5 bases between. CDR1 is MDHEN and CDR2 is SYDVKM in the germline V gene. CDR3 length: 12 amino acids. Here the CDR3 DNA reads TGTGCCAGCAGTTTACGGGGCTATGGCTACACCTTC. Its translation is CASSLRGYGYTF.

This clone has only a few counts. The junction shows a germline mismatch at one end, possibly a read error. The gene calls are TRBV7-7 and TRBJ1-1; D not certain. The CDR3 totals 13 residues. Germline V lookup: CDR1 SSHAT, CDR2 FNYEAQ (reference sequence). DNA for the CDR3: TGTGCTAGCAGCTCACAGACCAACACTGAAGCTTTCTTT. Translated: CASSSQTNTEAFF.

This clone was observed a handful of times. The chain carries TRBV13 and TRBJ1-2; TRBD1 matches at 8 bases. Trimming at V came to 5 bases and at J to 8 bases, leaving 10 bases not matched to a gene. The V gene's germline CDR1 is PRHDT and CDR2 FYEKMQ (reference sequence). The CDR3 length is 14 residues. Here the CDR3 DNA reads TGTGCCAGCAGCATAAACAGACAGGGGAGAGGCTACACCTTC. The encoded protein is CASSINRQGRGYTF.

V gene TRBV28 combines with J gene TRBJ2-4, with 7 nucleotides matching TRBD1. CDR3 length: 12 amino acids. Germline V CDR1 and CDR2: MDHEN, SYDVKM. V was pared by 8 bases and J by 7 bases, with 5 bases of the junction left unmatched. Here the CDR3 DNA reads TGTGCCAGCCGACAGGGTTTGAACATTCAGTACTTC. The encoded protein is CASRQGLNIQYF.